This T cell receptor (beta chain) was documented in a study of shared clonotypes between healthy human individuals. With 3 bases removed from V and 8 bases from J, the gap between germline ends came to 16 bases. The CDR3 has 14 residues. CDR1 is MNHEY, CDR2 SMNVEV, per germline (reference sequence). Authors' data handling: ImmunoSEQ supplied junction-only sequences lacking quality scores, so filtering was different. Repertoires were generated with immunoSEQ multiplex PCR, while TCRdb's copy carries only in-frame clones and drops some. The V and J calls and clone size were taken over from that table, and D and trimming were inferred from the DNA. The sample holds roughly 1 million clones, under 80% seen once.

Source material: memory CD4+ T cells sorted from blood. Subset defined: CD45RA-negative fraction. J is TRBJ1-2 and V is TRBV27; possibly TRBD1 for D (5 bases). This clonotype originated in a man between 18 and 29 years old in good health. The CDR3: CASSFGDRYTGYTF. The CDR3 bases are TGTGCCAGCAGTTTCGGGGACCGGTATACGGGCTACACCTTC.